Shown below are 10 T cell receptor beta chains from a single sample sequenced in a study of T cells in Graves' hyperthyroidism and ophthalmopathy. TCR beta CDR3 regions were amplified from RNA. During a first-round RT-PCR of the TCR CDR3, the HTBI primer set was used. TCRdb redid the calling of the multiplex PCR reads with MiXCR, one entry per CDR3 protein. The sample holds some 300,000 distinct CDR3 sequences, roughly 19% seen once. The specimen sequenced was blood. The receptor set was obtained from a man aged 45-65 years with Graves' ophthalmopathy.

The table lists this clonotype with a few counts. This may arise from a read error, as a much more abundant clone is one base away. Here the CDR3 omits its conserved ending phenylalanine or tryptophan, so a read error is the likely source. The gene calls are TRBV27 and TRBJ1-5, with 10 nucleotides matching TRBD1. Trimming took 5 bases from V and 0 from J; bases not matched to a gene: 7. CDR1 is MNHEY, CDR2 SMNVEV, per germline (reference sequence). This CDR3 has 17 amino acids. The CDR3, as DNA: TGTGCCAGCAGTCGCGGGACAGGGGCGGGTAGCAATCAGCCCCAGCATCTT. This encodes CASSRGTGAGSNQPQHL.

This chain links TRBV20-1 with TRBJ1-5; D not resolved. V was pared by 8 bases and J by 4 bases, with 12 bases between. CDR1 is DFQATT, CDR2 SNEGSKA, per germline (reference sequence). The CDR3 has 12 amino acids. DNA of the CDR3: TGCAGTACAAAAAGGGTTAATCAGCCCCAGCATTTT. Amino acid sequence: CSTKRVNQPQHF.

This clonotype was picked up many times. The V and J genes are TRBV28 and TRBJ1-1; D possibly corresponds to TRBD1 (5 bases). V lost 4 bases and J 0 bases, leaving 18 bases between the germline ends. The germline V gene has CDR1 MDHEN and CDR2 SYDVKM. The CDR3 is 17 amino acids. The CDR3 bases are TGTGCCAGCAGTTCCAAGCGATTAGACAGTATGAACACTGAAGCTTTCTTT. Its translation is CASSSKRLDSMNTEAFF.

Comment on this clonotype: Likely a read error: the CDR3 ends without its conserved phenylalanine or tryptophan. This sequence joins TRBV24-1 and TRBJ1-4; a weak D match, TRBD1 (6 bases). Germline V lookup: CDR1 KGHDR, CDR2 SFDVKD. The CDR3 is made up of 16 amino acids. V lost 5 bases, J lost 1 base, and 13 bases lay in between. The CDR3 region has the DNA TGTGCCACCAGTGCTGGGGGCACGGGAACTAATGAAAAACTGTTTTCT. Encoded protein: CATSAGGTGTNEKLFS.

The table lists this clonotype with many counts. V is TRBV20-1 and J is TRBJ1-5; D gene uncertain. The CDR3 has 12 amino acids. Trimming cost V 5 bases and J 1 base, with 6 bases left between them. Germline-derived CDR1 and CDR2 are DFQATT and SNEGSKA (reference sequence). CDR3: CSASMSNQPQHF. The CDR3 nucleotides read TGCAGTGCTTCCATGAGCAATCAGCCCCAGCATTTT.

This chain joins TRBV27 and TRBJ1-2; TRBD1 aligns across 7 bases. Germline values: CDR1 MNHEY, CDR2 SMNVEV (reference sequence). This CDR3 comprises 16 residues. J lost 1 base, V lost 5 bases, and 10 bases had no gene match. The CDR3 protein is CASSLDRDSINYGYTF. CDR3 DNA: TGTGCCAGCAGTCTTGACCGGGACAGCATTAACTATGGCTACACCTTC.

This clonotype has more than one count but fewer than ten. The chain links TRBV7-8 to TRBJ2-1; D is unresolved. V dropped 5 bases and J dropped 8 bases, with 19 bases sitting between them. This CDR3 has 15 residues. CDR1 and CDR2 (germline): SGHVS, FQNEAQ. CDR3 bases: TGTGCCAGCAGCATGGGCATCCGCACAGAGGATGAGCAGTTCTTC. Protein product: CASSMGIRTEDEQFF.

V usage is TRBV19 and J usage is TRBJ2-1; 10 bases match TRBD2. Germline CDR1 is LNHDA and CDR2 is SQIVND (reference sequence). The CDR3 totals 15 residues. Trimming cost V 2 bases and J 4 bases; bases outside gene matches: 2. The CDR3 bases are TGTGCCAGTAGTATATCACTAGCGGGGTACAATGAGCAGTTCTTC. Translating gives CASSISLAGYNEQFF.

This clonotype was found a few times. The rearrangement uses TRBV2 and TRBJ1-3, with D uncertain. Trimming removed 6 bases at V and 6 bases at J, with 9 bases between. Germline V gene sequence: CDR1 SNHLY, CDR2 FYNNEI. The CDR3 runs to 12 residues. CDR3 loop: CASSLNLNTIYF. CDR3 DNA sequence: TGTGCCAGCAGCCTCAATCTAAACACCATATATTTT.

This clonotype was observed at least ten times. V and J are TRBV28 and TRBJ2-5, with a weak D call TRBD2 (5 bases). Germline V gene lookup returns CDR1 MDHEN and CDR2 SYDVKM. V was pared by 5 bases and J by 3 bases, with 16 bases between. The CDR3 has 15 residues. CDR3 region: CASSPPGSAKETQYF. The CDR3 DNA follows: TGTGCCAGCAGTCCCCCCGGTAGCGCGAAAGAGACCCAGTACTTC. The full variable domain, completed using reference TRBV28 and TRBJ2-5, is DVKVTQSSRYLVKRTGEKVFLECVQDMDHENMFWYRQDPGLGLRLIYFSYDVKMKEKGDIPEGYSVSREKKERFSLILESASTNQTSMYLCASSPPGSAKETQYFGPGTRLLVL.